Following are 14 T cell receptor beta chains from one sample sequenced in a study of vaccination and CD4 T cells after COVID-19 (dated by TCRdb to 2022 to 2024). Library preparation was by PCR. TCRdb lists the instrument as Illumina iSeq 100. DNA from cultured CD4+ T cells underwent TCR sequencing with the Oncomine TCR Beta short-read assay at the Johns Hopkins FTIC core. TCRdb cleaned the public reads at Q25 with fastp, built clones with MiXCR and kept in-frame beta chains. CDR3 protein sequences are deduplicated, and each keeps its most common genes and DNA. The sample records about 5,400 distinct CDR3 sequences, almost 50% of which are singletons. Jointly, the top ten make up approximately 33% of the sample. The sample's treatment or condition label is to be understood as: roughly 10-day PBMC culture with coronavirus spike peptide pools or control peptides (ViraFEST assay). Their cognate antigens are unknown.

The sample taken for sequencing was CD4+ T cells from blood, cultured in vitro. Receptors were obtained from a human donor who had recovered from COVID-19.

This clonotype is medium-sized (0.01 to 0.1%) within its sample. This chain joins TRBV5-4 and TRBJ2-1; D gene unclear. The CDR3 is 16 amino acids. Germline V lookup: CDR1 SGHNT, CDR2 YYREEE (reference sequence). Deletions cut 4 bases from V and 0 bases from J, with 14 bases between. DNA for the CDR3: TGTGCCAGCAGCCAAGTGAGGCCCGGCTCCTACAATGAGCAGTTCTTC. Translated: CASSQVRPGSYNEQFF.

Written as DNA, the CDR3 is TGTGCCAGCAGTTACGTGGTAACCGGGGAGCTGTTTTTT. This codes for CASSYVVTGELFF. The chain uses TRBV6-5 and TRBJ2-2; D unclear. Germline assignment: CDR1 MNHEY and CDR2 SVGAGI. The ends were cut back, 2 bases at V and 5 bases at J, with 6 bases in the middle. The CDR3 consists of 13 residues.

This chain connects TRBV20-1 to TRBJ2-1; 14 bases are a match to TRBD2. The V and J ends lost 6 bases and 10 bases, in that order; junction bases with no gene match: 11. This CDR3 spans 15 amino acids. Looked up from germline, CDR1 is DFQATT and CDR2 is SNEGSKA (reference sequence). CDR3 nucleotide sequence: TGCAGTGCGGTGGCCGGGACTAGCGGGAGTTGGGAGCAGTTCTTC. As protein: CSAVAGTSGSWEQFF.

The rearrangement links TRBV7-2 to TRBJ1-2; tentative D call: TRBD1 (6 bases). Germline V gene data show CDR1 as SGHTA and CDR2 as FQGNSA. The CDR3 is 18 amino acids. V was trimmed by 5 bases and J by 0 bases, leaving 22 bases between them. CDR3 sequence reads: CASSTQLGPTGTNYGYTF. The CDR3 coding sequence is TGTGCCAGCAGCACGCAATTGGGCCCGACAGGAACTAACTATGGCTACACCTTC.

The chain recombines TRBV30 with TRBJ1-2; 7 positions agree with TRBD1. The V gene end was trimmed by 7 bases and the J gene end by 1 base; junction bases not matched to a gene: 12. Looked up from germline, CDR1 is GTSNPN and CDR2 is SVGIG (reference sequence). CDR3 length: 15 amino acids. CDR3 bases: TGTGCCTTACGTTCCGGGACAGACTTTAACTATGGCTACACCTTC. Translation: CALRSGTDFNYGYTF. The full variable domain, in which reference TRBV30 and TRBJ1-2 provide the parts outside the CDR3, is SQTIHQWPATLVQPVGSPLSLECTVEGTSNPNLYWYRQAAGRGLQLLFYSVGIGQISSEVPQNLSASRPQDRQFILSSKKLLLSDSGFYLCALRSGTDFNYGYTFGSGTRLTVV.

V gene TRBV7-9 combines with J gene TRBJ2-2; possible D gene TRBD1, 5 bases. This CDR3 has 14 amino acids. Trimming left V 7 bases short and J 4 bases short, with 13 bases between. Germline V gene data show CDR1 as SEHNR and CDR2 as FQNEAQ (reference sequence). CDR3 DNA: TGTGCCAGCAACCCCTCAGGGTTCACCGGGGAGCTGTTTTTT. Amino acids: CASNPSGFTGELFF.

The rearrangement joins TRBV29-1 to TRBJ2-3; TRBD2 agrees at 10 bases. CDR3 length: 17 amino acids. The germline V gene encodes CDR1 SQVTM and CDR2 ANQGSEA. The junction had 12 bases not matched to a gene; V was cut back by 6 bases and J by 0 bases. The CDR3 spells CSVKKRGGHSSTDTQYF. Written as DNA, the CDR3 is TGCAGCGTAAAAAAGCGGGGGGGCCACTCTAGCACAGATACGCAGTATTTT.

The rearrangement uses TRBV5-1 and TRBJ1-1; weak D call: TRBD1 (5 bases). V shed 0 bases and J shed 4 bases, with 10 bases lying between them. The CDR3 sequence is 14 residues long. The germline gives CDR1 SGHRS, CDR2 YFSETQ. The CDR3 DNA reads as TGCGCCAGCAGCTTGGGGACATCCCCCACTGAAGCTTTCTTT. This codes for CASSLGTSPTEAFF.

In this sample, this clonotype turned up a few times. The chain is built from TRBV19 and TRBJ1-6; no firm D call. The germline V and J ends were trimmed by 4 bases and 10 bases, with 11 bases remaining between them. CDR1 LNHDA and CDR2 SQIVND come from the germline V gene (reference sequence). CDR3 length: 13 residues. The CDR3 DNA is TGTGCCAGTAGTACCCGCCTGGCATCACCCCTCCACTTT. This sequence encodes CASSTRLASPLHF.

This clonotype was observed a few times. This rearrangement joins TRBV7-3 to TRBJ1-6; a possible D gene is TRBD1 (5 bases). Germline V lookup: CDR1 SGHTA, CDR2 FQGTGA. The length of the CDR3 is 13 residues. The ends were cut back, 5 bases at V and 6 bases at J, with 8 bases in the middle. The CDR3 region has the DNA TGTGCCAGCAGCATTGGGGCTAATTCACCCCTCCACTTT. The encoded protein is CASSIGANSPLHF. Looking up the rest from reference TRBV7-3 and TRBJ1-6 gives the full variable domain: GAGVSQTPSNKVTEKGKYVELRCDPISGHTALYWYRQSLGQGPEFLIYFQGTGAADDSGLPNDRFFAVRPEGSVSTLKIQRTERGDSAVYLCASSIGANSPLHFGNGTRLTVT.

The chain links TRBV7-3 to TRBJ2-1; no clear D. The germline CDR1 and CDR2 sequences are SGHTA and FQGTGA. The V end was cut by 5 bases, the J end by 7 bases, with 12 bases between. The CDR3 loop spans 13 amino acids. The CDR3 protein is CASSDQPWNEQFF. Here the CDR3 DNA reads TGTGCCAGCAGCGATCAGCCGTGGAATGAGCAGTTCTTC. Complete variable domain (other parts from reference TRBV7-3 and TRBJ2-1): GAGVSQTPSNKVTEKGKYVELRCDPISGHTALYWYRQSLGQGPEFLIYFQGTGAADDSGLPNDRFFAVRPEGSVSTLKIQRTERGDSAVYLCASSDQPWNEQFFGPGTRLTVL.

This clonotype appeared a few times. This chain uses TRBV10-3 with TRBJ1-4, with 7 bases aligning to TRBD1. Germline lookup yields CDR1 ENHRY and CDR2 SYGVKD. V lost 10 bases, J lost 5 bases, and 10 bases stayed unmatched. This CDR3 is built from 14 residues. DNA for the CDR3: TGTGCCACGAACGAACCGGGACAGAATGAAAAACTGTTTTTT. This codes for CATNEPGQNEKLFF.

This chain joins TRBV7-9 and TRBJ1-1; 7 bases are shared with TRBD1. The CDR3 has 12 amino acids. Germline-derived CDR1 and CDR2 are SEHNR and FQNEAQ (reference sequence). V lost 1 base, J lost 8 bases, and 1 base stayed unmatched. This CDR3 reads CASSLVDREAFF. The DNA for the CDR3 is TGTGCCAGCAGCTTAGTGGACAGGGAAGCTTTCTTT.

The chain is built from TRBV15 and TRBJ2-3; D gene unclear. With 0 bases removed from V and 0 bases from J, the gap between germline ends came to 16 bases. The germline CDR1 and CDR2 sequences are LNHNV and YYDKDF (reference sequence). The CDR3 length is 18 residues. This CDR3 is CATSRDRSGGPSTDTQYF. Written as DNA, the CDR3 is TGTGCCACCAGCAGAGATCGGTCCGGCGGTCCGAGCACAGATACGCAGTATTTT.